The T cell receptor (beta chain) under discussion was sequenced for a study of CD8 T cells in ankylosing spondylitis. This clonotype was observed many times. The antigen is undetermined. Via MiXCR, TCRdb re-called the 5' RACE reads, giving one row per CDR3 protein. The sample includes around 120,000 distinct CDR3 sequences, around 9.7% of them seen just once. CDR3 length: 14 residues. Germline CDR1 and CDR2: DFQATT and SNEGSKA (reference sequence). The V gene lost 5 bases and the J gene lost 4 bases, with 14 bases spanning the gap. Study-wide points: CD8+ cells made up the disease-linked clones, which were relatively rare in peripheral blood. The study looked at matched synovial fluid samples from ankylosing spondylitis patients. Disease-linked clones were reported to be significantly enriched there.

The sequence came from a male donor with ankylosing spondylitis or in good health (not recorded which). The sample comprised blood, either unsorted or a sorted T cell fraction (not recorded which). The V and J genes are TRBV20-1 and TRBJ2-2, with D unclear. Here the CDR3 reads CSAGRKARTGELFF. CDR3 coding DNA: TGCAGTGCTGGCCGTAAGGCTCGCACCGGGGAGCTGTTTTTT.